This T cell receptor (beta chain) stems from a study of CD8 T cells in Susac syndrome. Random hexamers served to reverse transcribe about 0.45 to 1 ug RNA. Multiplex immunoSEQ PCR targeted 54 Vbeta and 13 Jbeta TCR beta segments. Each CDR3 protein is one row after TCRdb ran MiXCR on the immunoSEQ multiplex PCR reads. In the table there are over 150,000 distinct CDR3 sequences, approximately 93% of which are singletons. Trimming took 1 base from V and 4 from J; bases not matched to a gene: 4. This CDR3 is 15 amino acids long. The germline V gene encodes CDR1 SGHAT and CDR2 FQNNGV. Sequencing targeted TCR beta in blood CD8+ and CD4+ T cells. Each multiple sclerosis control was a treatment-naive patient with relapsing-remitting disease that was either stable or active.

The TCR originated in a human donor with multiple sclerosis. The sample was CD4+ T cells from PBMCs. The chain joins TRBV11-2 to TRBJ1-2, with 9 bases aligning to TRBD1. This CDR3 reads CASSLGQGESYGYTF. The CDR3 bases are TGTGCCAGCAGCTTAGGACAGGGGGAAAGCTATGGCTACACCTTC. Looking up the rest from reference TRBV11-2 and TRBJ1-2 gives the full variable domain: EAGVAQSPRYKIIEKRQSVAFWCNPISGHATLYWYQQILGQGPKLLIQFQNNGVVDDSQLPKDRFSAERLKGVDSTLKIQPAKLEDSAVYLCASSLGQGESYGYTFGSGTRLTVV.